These 18 T cell receptor beta chains came from one sample sequenced in a study of shared clonotypes between healthy human individuals. Naive CD8 populations comprised CD45RO-negative cells positively selected for CCR7, excluding terminally differentiated effector memory CD45RA+ cells. Assay used: immunoSEQ multiplex PCR; TCRdb lists only in-frame clones, some missing. Of approximately 2,000,000 clones in the sample, 93% were seen once. Sequenced sample: naive CD8+ T cells from PBMCs. The receptors come from a man aged 18 to 30 in good health. Some clones in this sample may be carry-over from other donors' samples.

The chain joins TRBV19 to TRBJ2-3; TRBD1 agrees at 9 bases. CDR3 size: 17 residues. V dropped 5 bases and J dropped 2; count of bases not matched to a gene: 11. CDR1 and CDR2 from the germline V gene are LNHDA and SQIVND (reference sequence). CDR3 amino acids: CASSPTDRGHLTDTQYF. The CDR3 coding sequence is TGTGCCAGTAGTCCCACGGACAGGGGCCACCTCACAGATACGCAGTATTTT. The full variable domain, rest sourced from reference TRBV19 and TRBJ2-3, is DGGITQSPKYLFRKEGQNVTLSCEQNLNHDAMYWYRQDPGQGLRLIYYSQIVNDFQKGDIAEGYSVSREKKESFPLTVTSAQKNPTAFYLCASSPTDRGHLTDTQYFGPGTRLTVL.

CDR3 loop: CASSSSRDRGTEAFF. The CDR3 nucleotides are TGCGCCAGCAGCTCATCCCGGGACAGGGGTACTGAAGCTTTCTTT. The chain is built from TRBV5-1 and TRBJ1-1; 10 bases agree with TRBD1. The CDR3 is 15 residues long. V lost 3 bases to trimming and J lost 5 bases; unmatched junction nucleotides: 7. Germline loops: CDR1 SGHRS, CDR2 YFSETQ.

The genes are TRBV4-1 and TRBJ1-3; D gene uncertain. CDR1 is MGHRA, CDR2 YSYEKL, per germline. Trimming shortened V by 0 bases and J by 3 bases, and 9 bases separated the two germline ends. The CDR3 is made up of 15 amino acids. As DNA, the CDR3 is TGCGCCAGCAGCCAAGATAGACTAATTGGAAACACCATATATTTT. Amino acid sequence: CASSQDRLIGNTIYF.

This chain uses TRBV7-9 with TRBJ2-6, with 8 bases aligning to TRBD1. This CDR3 is 19 amino acids long. CDR1 and CDR2 (germline): SEHNR, FQNEAQ (reference sequence). V gave up 2 bases and J gave up 0 bases; unmatched junction bases: 9. The CDR3 loop is CASSLQGAYHLSGANVLTF. Written as DNA, the CDR3 is TGTGCCAGCAGCTTACAGGGGGCCTACCACCTCTCTGGGGCCAACGTCCTGACTTTC.

Notes on this clone: One junction end disagrees with the germline gene, perhaps due to a read error. J is TRBJ2-1 and V is TRBV15; possibly TRBD1 or TRBD2 for D (6 bases each). There are 14 residues in the CDR3. CDR1 is LNHNV, CDR2 YYDKDF, per germline (reference sequence). The CDR3 sequence is CATSTGRRDNQQFF. The CDR3 region has the DNA TGTGCCACCAGTACAGGTAGGAGGGACAATCAGCAGTTCTTC. Combining the CDR3 with reference TRBV15 and TRBJ2-1 gives the whole variable domain DAMVIQNPRYQVTQFGKPVTLSCSQTLNHNVMYWYQQKSSQAPKLLFHYYDKDFNNEADTPDNFQSRRPNTSFCFLDIRSPGLGDTAMYLCATSTGRRDNQQFFGPGTRLTVL.

The V call is TRBV6-9, the J call TRBJ2-5; maybe TRBD1 (6 bases). The ends were cut back, 3 bases at V and 2 bases at J, with 13 bases in the middle. This CDR3 spans 15 amino acids. The V gene's germline CDR1 is MNHGY and CDR2 SVAAGI. CDR3 residues: CASSYPGQIQETQYF. Here the CDR3 DNA reads TGTGCCAGCAGTTACCCCGGACAGATTCAAGAGACCCAGTACTTC.

The J gene is TRBJ1-5, the V gene TRBV27; D gene ambiguous. V shed 4 bases and J shed 6 bases, with 10 bases lying between them. Germline CDR1 is MNHEY and CDR2 is SMNVEV (reference sequence). The CDR3 extends over 13 amino acids. For the CDR3, the DNA is TGTGCCAGCAGTTCCGAGGTTTCTCAGCCCCAGCATTTT. Encoded protein: CASSSEVSQPQHF.

This clone has more than one count but fewer than ten. Written as DNA, the CDR3 is TGTGCCAGCAGCGCCACGGACAGGGGAAACACTGAAGCTTTCTTT. Amino acids: CASSATDRGNTEAFF. This chain links TRBV9 with TRBJ1-1, with 9 positions matching TRBD1. Looked up from germline, CDR1 is SGDLS and CDR2 is YYNGEE. The CDR3 covers 15 residues. V was clipped by 3 bases and J by 2 bases; unmatched bases: 5.

The chain carries TRBV13 and TRBJ2-7; 7 bases map to TRBD1. V gave up 4 bases and J gave up 0 bases; unmatched junction bases: 3. Germline CDR1 reads PRHDT; CDR2 reads FYEKMQ (reference sequence). The CDR3 is made up of 14 amino acids. The CDR3 region is CASSSRDSSYEQYF. In DNA, the CDR3 is TGTGCCAGCAGCTCCCGGGACAGCTCCTACGAGCAGTACTTC.

Concerning this clone: This specimen includes other DNA sequences encoding the same CDR3. V is TRBV19 and J is TRBJ2-7; 11 bases fit TRBD1. There are 14 residues in the CDR3. Germline V CDR1 and CDR2: LNHDA, SQIVND (reference sequence). Trimming removed 3 bases from V and 4 bases from J; junction bases left unmatched: 2. CDR3 DNA sequence: TGTGCCAGTAGTATCCGGGACAGGGGGTACGAGCAGTACTTC. This encodes CASSIRDRGYEQYF.

This rearrangement joins TRBV5-4 to TRBJ2-1; maybe TRBD2 (6 bases). V lost 3 bases to trimming and J lost 5 bases, with 12 bases between them. Germline CDR1 SGHNT, CDR2 YYREEE (reference sequence). This CDR3 spans 14 amino acids. The CDR3 sequence: CASSYPGLHNEQFF. CDR3 sequence (DNA): TGTGCCAGCAGCTACCCGGGACTCCACAATGAGCAGTTCTTC.

The chain couples TRBV4-1 to TRBJ2-7; possibly TRBD1 for D (6 bases). Germline CDR1 and CDR2: MGHRA and YSYEKL. The CDR3 runs 14 residues. V was pared by 0 bases and J by 4 bases, with 10 bases between. This CDR3 is CASSQDRQGYEQYF. The CDR3 DNA follows: TGCGCCAGCAGCCAAGATCGGCAGGGGTACGAGCAGTACTTC.

This chain uses TRBV6-4 with TRBJ2-7, with D unresolved. The CDR3 runs to 13 residues. Trimming took off 3 bases at V and 5 bases at J, with 11 bases between the two ends. Germline CDR1 and CDR2: MRHNA and SNTAGT. CDR3 in DNA: TGTGCCAGCAGTGAACCTGGACGGAACGAGCAGTACTTC. Protein: CASSEPGRNEQYF.

The CDR3 bases are TGTGCCAGCAGTTTAGGGACACGGGCTTACGAGCAGTACTTC. Its protein is CASSLGTRAYEQYF. The V gene is TRBV28, the J gene TRBJ2-7, with a tentative D call TRBD1 (6 bases). CDR3 size: 14 residues. Germline V gene lookup returns CDR1 MDHEN and CDR2 SYDVKM. V was clipped by 2 bases and J by 4 bases, with 12 bases between them.

V and J are TRBV2 and TRBJ2-7; no clear D gene. Germline values: CDR1 SNHLY, CDR2 FYNNEI. With 6 bases removed from V and 4 bases from J, the gap between germline ends came to 10 bases. The CDR3 contains 12 residues. CDR3 protein: CASRDASYEQYF. The CDR3 DNA follows: TGTGCCAGCAGGGACGCGTCGTACGAGCAGTACTTC.

The chain carries TRBV4-1 and TRBJ2-3, with D unresolved. The germline V and J ends were trimmed by 4 bases and 3 bases, with 11 bases remaining between them. This CDR3 contains 14 residues. Germline V gene sequence: CDR1 MGHRA, CDR2 YSYEKL. The CDR3 protein is CASSPPAWTDTQYF. The CDR3 coding sequence is TGCGCCAGCAGCCCTCCAGCTTGGACAGATACGCAGTATTTT.

Regarding this clone: The sample carries other DNA sequences with the same CDR3. The rearrangement links TRBV19 to TRBJ2-7; 7 nucleotides line up with TRBD1. V lost 3 bases and J lost 2; bases outside the gene matches: 4. This CDR3 region has 14 residues. Germline CDR1 and CDR2: LNHDA and SQIVND (reference sequence). CDR3 sequence reads: CASSITGAAYEQYF. As DNA, the CDR3 is TGTGCCAGTAGTATTACAGGGGCCGCCTACGAGCAGTACTTC. The full variable domain, in which reference TRBV19 and TRBJ2-7 provide the parts outside the CDR3, is DGGITQSPKYLFRKEGQNVTLSCEQNLNHDAMYWYRQDPGQGLRLIYYSQIVNDFQKGDIAEGYSVSREKKESFPLTVTSAQKNPTAFYLCASSITGAAYEQYFGPGTRLTVT.

The J gene is TRBJ1-5, the V gene TRBV27, with D uncertain. Germline CDR1 MNHEY, CDR2 SMNVEV (reference sequence). V was clipped by 0 bases and J by 4 bases, with 13 bases between them. This CDR3 contains 16 residues. CDR3 residues: CASSLSHGDLNQPQHF. In nucleotides, the CDR3 is TGTGCCAGCAGTTTATCGCATGGTGACCTTAATCAGCCCCAGCATTTT.